Reported below is one TCR beta chain. No cognate antigen has been identified for it. Base qualities were left out, and no much larger clone turns up one base away. The data were taken from a study of T cells in Graves' hyperthyroidism and ophthalmopathy (dated by TCRdb to about 2019). Describing the broader study: A discovery cohort of around 98 patients, 43 with Graves' ophthalmopathy and roughly 59 with stable Graves' hyperthyroidism, was used to find distinguishing TCR V-J signatures. Prospective prediction of ophthalmopathy was tested in an independent validation cohort of approximately 19 hyperthyroidism patients and 17 patients who later progressed to ophthalmopathy. The approximately 100 discovery patients were randomly split 7:3 into training and test sets. In addition, the study compared T-cell repertoires in thyroid tissue and in blood from roughly 6 Graves' hyperthyroidism patients. Following sampling, methimazole starting at 30 mg daily was given to hyperthyroidism patients, and high-dose intravenous methylprednisolone was given to ophthalmopathy patients. The paper describes TCR Vbeta CDR3 sequencing of 140 or so peripheral blood samples, made up of some 40 ophthalmopathy patients, some 76 hyperthyroidism patients and 17 progressor patients. Findings and caveats that apply to the study as a whole: Most expanded thyroid clonotypes (frequency above 0.001) were also detected in blood, suggesting blood repertoires may reflect thyroid immune responses. In cross-validation, a model built on a 13 V-J signature told ophthalmopathy apart from stable hyperthyroidism with 85% to 90% sensitivity and approximately 81% specificity, and in testing the same model reached 80%/75%. Sample size was not statistically predetermined, and investigators were not blinded to group allocation. In validation, the model predicted progression to ophthalmopathy a median of roughly 6.1 months before onset, with approximately 68% sensitivity and roughly 73% specificity.

Its CDR3 holds 13 amino acids, cysteine through phenylalanine. The read is trimmed to its CDR3 DNA, 39 bases read in frame from base 1. The junction shows trimming of 5 bases on V and 0 bases on J, plus 7 bases between the germline ends. CDR1 and CDR2 (SQVTM, ANQGSEA) derive from the germline V gene. A patient counted as having stable Graves' hyperthyroidism if no progression to ophthalmopathy occurred over 18 months of follow-up. The hyperthyroidism patients were between 18 and 65 years old and newly diagnosed, with a disease duration of less than 2 months. Exclusion was applied to patients with uncontrolled infections, other autoimmune diseases, pregnancy or lactation. Diagnoses were based on clinical symptoms, serum thyroxine and TRAb, thyroid ultrasound and orbital computed tomography. Total RNA was extracted using Trizol reagent, and RNA quality was assessed on an Agilent 2100 Bioanalyzer. The TCR beta CDR3 regions were amplified from RNA transcripts. The first round of RT-PCR for the TCR CDR3 was performed with the HTBI primer set and the Qiagen OneStep RT-PCR kit. Libraries were constructed in a second round of multiplex PCR, after which size selection and purification were performed. Paired-end sequencing of the libraries was performed with 100 bp reads on an Illumina HiSeq2000. In the paper's pipeline: SOAPnuke was used to process the raw data, removing reads that contained adapters or uncalled bases, had a mean Phred below 15, or lacked an exact match to the constant primer or identifier. High-quality paired reads were merged with COPE v1.2.5, and unique nucleotide sequences were defined as clonotypes. MiTCR v1.1 was used to align the clonotypes against IMGT TRBV, TRBD and TRBJ reference segments. The analysis included only V-J combinations with a frequency above 0.0001, which together covered roughly 99% of the repertoires. A TCS score was defined as the ratio between F50 (clonal expansion) and ExV (chaos), using BLOSUM62-based TCRdist between CDR3 peptides within each V-J. Welch's t-statistics and random forest reduced 514 V-J features to 13, which were used in a naive Bayes classifier (R e1071). TCRdb ran its own pipeline on the public reads, namely fastp trimming at Q25 and MiXCR clone calling, and kept in-frame beta chains. Here each entry gathers all rows of one CDR3 protein and keeps the most common genes and DNA. The V and J calls reflect TCRdb's pipeline rather than the authors' work. The sample table contains roughly 580,000 distinct CDR3 sequences; only one count was recorded for 46% of them. 8.2% of the sample belongs to the ten largest clones.

The V and J genes are TRBV29-1 and TRBJ2-2; 5 matching bases give a weak D call of TRBD1. Sequencing input: peripheral blood or thyroid tissue (not recorded which). This receptor was taken from a woman aged 18-29 years with Graves' hyperthyroidism. Donor details come from another sample of the same person, matched by shared clones. The CDR3 has the sequence CSVTGSNTGELFF. The DNA sequence is as follows: TGCAGCGTTACAGGATCGAACACCGGGGAGCTGTTTTTT.